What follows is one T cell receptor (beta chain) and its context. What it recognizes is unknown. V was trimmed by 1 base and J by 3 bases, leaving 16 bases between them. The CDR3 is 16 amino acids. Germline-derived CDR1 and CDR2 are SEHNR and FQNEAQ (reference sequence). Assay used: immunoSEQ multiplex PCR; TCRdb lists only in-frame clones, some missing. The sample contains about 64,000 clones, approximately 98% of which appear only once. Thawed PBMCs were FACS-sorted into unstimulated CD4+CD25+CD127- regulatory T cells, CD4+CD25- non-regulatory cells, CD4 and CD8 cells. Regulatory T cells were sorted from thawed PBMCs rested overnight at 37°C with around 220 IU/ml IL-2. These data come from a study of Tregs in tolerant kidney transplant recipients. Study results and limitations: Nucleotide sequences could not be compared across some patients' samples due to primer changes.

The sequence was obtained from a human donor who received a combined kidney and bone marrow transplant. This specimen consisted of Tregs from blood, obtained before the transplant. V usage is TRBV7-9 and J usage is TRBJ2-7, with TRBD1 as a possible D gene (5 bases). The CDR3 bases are TGTGCCAGCAGCTTAGGTGGCGATGGCAGGGACTACGAGCAGTACTTC. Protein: CASSLGGDGRDYEQYF.